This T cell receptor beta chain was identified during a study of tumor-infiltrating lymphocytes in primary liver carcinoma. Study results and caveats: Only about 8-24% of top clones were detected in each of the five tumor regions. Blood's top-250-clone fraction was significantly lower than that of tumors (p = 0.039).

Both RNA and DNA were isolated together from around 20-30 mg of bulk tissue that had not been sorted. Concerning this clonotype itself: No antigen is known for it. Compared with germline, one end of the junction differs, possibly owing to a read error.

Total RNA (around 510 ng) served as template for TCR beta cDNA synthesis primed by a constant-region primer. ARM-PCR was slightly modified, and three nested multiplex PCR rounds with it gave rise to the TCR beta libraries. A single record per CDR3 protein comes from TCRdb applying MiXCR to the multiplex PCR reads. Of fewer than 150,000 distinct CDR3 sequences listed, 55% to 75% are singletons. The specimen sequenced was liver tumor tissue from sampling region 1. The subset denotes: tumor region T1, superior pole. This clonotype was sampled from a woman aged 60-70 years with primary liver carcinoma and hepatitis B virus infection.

CDR3 amino acids: CSLEKDGKSIQYF. CDR3 bases: TGCAGCCTTGAAAAGGACGGGAAAAGCATTCAGTACTTC. The rearrangement joins TRBV29-1 to TRBJ2-4, with D possibly matching TRBD2 (5 bases). The CDR3 runs to 13 residues. Germline V gene sequence: CDR1 SQVTM, CDR2 ANQGSEA.